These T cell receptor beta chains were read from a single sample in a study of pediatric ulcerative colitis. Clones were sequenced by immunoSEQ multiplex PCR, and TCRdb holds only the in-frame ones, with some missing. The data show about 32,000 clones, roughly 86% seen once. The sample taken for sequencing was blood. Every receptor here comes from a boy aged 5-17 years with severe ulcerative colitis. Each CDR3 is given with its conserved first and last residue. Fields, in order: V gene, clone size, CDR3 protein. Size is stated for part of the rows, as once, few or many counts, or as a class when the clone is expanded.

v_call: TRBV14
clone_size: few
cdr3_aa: CASSRDSRGGEQYF

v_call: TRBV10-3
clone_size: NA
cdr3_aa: CAISMDREDDRYF

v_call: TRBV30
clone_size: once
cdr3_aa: CAWSVDRYGYTF

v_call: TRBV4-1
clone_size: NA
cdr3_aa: CASSPGWMDLYGYTF

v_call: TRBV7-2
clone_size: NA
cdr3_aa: CASSLVQARGSPLHF

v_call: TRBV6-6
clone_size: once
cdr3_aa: CASSYDQVEQFF

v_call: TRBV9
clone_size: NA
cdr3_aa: CASSAAGGPYNEQFF

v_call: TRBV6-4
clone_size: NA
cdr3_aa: CASRPFFGTTRENQPQHF

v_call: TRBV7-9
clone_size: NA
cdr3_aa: CASSLSGQGGYNEQFF

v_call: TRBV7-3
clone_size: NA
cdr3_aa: CASSLSGGHGYTF

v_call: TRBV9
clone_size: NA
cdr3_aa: CARSAGGGLAGATGYNEQFF

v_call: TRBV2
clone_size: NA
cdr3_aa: CASSSRPGQVSYEQYF

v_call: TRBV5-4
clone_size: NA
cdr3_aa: CASSDRTGGGNEQYF

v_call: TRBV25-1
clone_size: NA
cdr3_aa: CASSEYQRGSYNEQFF

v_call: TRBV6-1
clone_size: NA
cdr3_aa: CASSARTGVSYEQYF

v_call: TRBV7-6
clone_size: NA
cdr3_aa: CASSPQIEWGSGNTIYF

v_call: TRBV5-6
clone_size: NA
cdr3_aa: CASSLGSGGSEGDTQYF

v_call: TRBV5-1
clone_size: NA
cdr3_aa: CASTNPGTDYGCTF

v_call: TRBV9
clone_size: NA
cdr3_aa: CASGQGSPPDTQYF

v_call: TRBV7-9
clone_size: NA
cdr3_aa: CASSPGFNQPQHF

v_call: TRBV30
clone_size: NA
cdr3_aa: CAWTSGGYEQYF

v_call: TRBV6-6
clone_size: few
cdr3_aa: CASSYFDRGGSPLHF

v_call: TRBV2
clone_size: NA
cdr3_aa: CASRENRLSNQPQHF

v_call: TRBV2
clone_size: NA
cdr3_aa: CASSEWGTLSTDTQYF

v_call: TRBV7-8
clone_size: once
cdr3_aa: CASSLNPGQGNQPQHF

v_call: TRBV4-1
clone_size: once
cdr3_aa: CASSQVGQGNTGELFF

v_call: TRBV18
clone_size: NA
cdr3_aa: CASSPRQARMGTGELFF